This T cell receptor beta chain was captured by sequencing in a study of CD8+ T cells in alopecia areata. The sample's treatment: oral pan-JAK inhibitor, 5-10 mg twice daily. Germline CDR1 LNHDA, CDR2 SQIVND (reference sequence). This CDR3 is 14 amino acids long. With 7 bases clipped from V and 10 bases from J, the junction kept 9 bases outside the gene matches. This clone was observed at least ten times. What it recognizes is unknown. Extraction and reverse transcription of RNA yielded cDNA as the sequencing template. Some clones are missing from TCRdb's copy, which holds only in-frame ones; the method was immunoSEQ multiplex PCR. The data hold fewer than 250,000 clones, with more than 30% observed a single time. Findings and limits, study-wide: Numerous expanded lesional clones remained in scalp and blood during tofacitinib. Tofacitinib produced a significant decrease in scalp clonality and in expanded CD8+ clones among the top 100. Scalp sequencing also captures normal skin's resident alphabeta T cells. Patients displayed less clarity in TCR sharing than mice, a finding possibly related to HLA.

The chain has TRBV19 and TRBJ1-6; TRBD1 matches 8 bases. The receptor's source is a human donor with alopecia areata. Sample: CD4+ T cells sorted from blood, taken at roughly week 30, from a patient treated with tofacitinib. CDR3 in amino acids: CASTQGQGGSPLHF. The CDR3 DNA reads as TGTGCCAGTACTCAAGGACAGGGCGGCTCACCCCTCCACTTT. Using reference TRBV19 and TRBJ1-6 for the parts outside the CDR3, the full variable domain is DGGITQSPKYLFRKEGQNVTLSCEQNLNHDAMYWYRQDPGQGLRLIYYSQIVNDFQKGDIAEGYSVSREKKESFPLTVTSAQKNPTAFYLCASTQGQGGSPLHFGNGTRLTVT.